This T cell receptor (beta chain) was observed in a study of T-cell memory formation after mild COVID-19. CDR1 is LGHNA and CDR2 is YNFKEQ in the germline V gene. The length of the CDR3 is 14 residues. V gave up 4 bases and J gave up 3 bases, with 13 bases separating them. In TCRdb, the 5' RACE reads were re-called with MiXCR into one record per CDR3 protein. Found here are roughly 86,000 distinct CDR3 sequences, more than 12% of them singletons; the top ten hold about 43%. At least ten counts were recorded for this clonotype. This clonotype was obtained from a man between 18 and 29 years old who had mild COVID-19 (a few samples of this study predate the infection). Cell type and time point are not known. This chain connects TRBV4-2 to TRBJ2-7, with D perhaps matching TRBD2 (6 bases). The sequenced material came from PBMCs or a T cell subset sorted from them (not recorded which). This chain's CDR3 is CASSPLGGDYEQYF. Here the CDR3 DNA reads TGTGCCAGCAGCCCACTCGGCGGGGACTACGAGCAGTACTTC.